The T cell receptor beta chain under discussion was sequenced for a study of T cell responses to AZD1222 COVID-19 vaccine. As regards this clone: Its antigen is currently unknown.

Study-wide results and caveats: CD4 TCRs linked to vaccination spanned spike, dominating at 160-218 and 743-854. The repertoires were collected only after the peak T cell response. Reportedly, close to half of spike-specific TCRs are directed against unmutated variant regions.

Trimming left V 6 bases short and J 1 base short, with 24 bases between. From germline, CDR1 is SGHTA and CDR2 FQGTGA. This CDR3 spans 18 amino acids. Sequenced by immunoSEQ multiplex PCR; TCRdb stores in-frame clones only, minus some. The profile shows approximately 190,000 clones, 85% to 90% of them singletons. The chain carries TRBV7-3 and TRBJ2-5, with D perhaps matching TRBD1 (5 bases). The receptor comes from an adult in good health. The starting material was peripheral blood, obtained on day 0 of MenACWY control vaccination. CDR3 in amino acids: CASRQPGAPRQGQETQYF. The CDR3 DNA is TGTGCCAGCAGGCAACCTGGTGCCCCCCGCCAGGGCCAAGAGACCCAGTACTTC.